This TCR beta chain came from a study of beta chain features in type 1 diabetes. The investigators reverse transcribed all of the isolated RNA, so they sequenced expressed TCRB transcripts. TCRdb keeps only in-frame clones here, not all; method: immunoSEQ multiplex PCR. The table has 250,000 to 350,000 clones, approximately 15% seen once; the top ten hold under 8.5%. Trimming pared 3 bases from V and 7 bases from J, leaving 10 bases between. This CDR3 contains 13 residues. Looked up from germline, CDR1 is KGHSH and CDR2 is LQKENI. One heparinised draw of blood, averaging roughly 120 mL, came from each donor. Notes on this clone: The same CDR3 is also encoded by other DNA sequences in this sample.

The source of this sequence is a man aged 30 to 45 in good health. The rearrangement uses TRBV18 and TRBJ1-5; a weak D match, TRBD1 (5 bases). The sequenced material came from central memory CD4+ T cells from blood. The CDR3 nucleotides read TGTGCCAGCTCACCGGGGGGGGGACAGCCCCAGCATTTT. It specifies CASSPGGGQPQHF.